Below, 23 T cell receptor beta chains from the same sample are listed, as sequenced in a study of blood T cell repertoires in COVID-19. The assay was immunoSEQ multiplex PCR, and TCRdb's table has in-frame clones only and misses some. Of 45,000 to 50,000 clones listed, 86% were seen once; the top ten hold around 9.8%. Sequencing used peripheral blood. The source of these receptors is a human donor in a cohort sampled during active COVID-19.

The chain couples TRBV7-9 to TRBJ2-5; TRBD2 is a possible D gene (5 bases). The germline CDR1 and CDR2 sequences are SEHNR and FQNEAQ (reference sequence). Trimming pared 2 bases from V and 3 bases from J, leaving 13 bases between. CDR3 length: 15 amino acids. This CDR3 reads CASSLWGAGEETQYF. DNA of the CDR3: TGTGCCAGCAGCTTATGGGGAGCCGGGGAAGAGACCCAGTACTTC.

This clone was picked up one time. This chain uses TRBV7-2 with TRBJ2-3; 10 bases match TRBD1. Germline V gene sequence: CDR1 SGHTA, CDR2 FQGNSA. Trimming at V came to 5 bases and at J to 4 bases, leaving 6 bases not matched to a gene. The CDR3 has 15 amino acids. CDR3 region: CASSPAGQGADTQYF. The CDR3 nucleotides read TGTGCCAGCAGCCCTGCCGGACAGGGGGCAGATACGCAGTATTTT.

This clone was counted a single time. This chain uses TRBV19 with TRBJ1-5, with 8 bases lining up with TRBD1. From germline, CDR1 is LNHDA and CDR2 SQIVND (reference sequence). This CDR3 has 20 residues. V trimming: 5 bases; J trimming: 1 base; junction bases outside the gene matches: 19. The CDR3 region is CASSLSLNGTGRESNQPQHF. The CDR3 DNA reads TGTGCCAGTAGTCTCTCATTAAATGGGACAGGTCGCGAAAGCAATCAGCCCCAGCATTTT.

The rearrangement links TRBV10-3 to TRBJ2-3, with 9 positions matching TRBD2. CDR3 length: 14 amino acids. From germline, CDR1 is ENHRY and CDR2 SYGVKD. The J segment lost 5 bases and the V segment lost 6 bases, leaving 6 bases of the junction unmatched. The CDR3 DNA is TGTGCCATCAGGTCTGGTAGCGGGGGAGATACGCAGTATTTT. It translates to CAIRSGSGGDTQYF.

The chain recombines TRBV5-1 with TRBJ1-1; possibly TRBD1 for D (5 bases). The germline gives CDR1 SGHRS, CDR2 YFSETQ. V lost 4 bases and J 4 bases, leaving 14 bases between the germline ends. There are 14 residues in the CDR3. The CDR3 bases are TGCGCCAGCAGCCGTCGAGGGGAGGGCACTGAAGCTTTCTTT. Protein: CASSRRGEGTEAFF.

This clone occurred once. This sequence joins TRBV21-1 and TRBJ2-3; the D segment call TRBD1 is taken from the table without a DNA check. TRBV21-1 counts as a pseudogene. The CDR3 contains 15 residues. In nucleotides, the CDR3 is TGTGCCAGCAATCTCACAGGGGCCCGGGGAGATACGCAGTATTTT. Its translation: CASNLTGARGDTQYF.

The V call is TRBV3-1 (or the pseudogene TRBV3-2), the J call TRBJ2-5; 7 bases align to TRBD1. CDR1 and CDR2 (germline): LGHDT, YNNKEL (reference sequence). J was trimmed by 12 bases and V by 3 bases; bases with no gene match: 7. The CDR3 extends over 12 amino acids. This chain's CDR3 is CASSQEPGQKYF. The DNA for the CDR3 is TGTGCCAGCAGCCAGGAACCGGGACAGAAGTACTTC.

The CDR3 region has the DNA TGTGCCAGCAGTTACTCTGGGACAGCCTACGGCTACACCTTC. The encoded protein is CASSYSGTAYGYTF. V usage is TRBV6-2 or TRBV6-3 and J usage is TRBJ1-2; 7 bases match TRBD1. Germline CDR1 reads MNHEY; CDR2 reads SVGEGT. With V trimmed by 0 bases and J by 8 bases, 6 bases remained unmatched. The CDR3 contains 14 residues.

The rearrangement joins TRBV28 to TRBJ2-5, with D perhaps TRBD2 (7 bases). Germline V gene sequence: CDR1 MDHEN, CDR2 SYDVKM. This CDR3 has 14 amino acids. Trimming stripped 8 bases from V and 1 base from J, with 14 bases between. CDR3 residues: CASGGGGLQETQYF. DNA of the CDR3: TGTGCCAGCGGGGGCGGGGGCCTCCAAGAGACCCAGTACTTC.

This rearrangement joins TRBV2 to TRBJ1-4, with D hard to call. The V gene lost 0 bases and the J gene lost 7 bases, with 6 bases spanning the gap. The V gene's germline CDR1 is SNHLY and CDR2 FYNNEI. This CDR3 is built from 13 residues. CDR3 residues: CASSEAHGEKLFF. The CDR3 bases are TGTGCCAGCAGTGAAGCGCACGGTGAAAAACTGTTTTTT.

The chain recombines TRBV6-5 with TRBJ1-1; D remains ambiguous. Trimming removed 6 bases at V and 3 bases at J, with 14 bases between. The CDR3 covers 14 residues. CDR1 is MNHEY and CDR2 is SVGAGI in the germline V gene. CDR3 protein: CASSKHQGDTEAFF. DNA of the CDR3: TGTGCCAGCAGCAAGCACCAAGGAGACACTGAAGCTTTCTTT.

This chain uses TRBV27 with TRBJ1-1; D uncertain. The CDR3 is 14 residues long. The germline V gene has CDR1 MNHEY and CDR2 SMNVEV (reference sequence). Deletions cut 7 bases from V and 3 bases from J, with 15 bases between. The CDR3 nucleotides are TGTGCCAGCAATCGCCGAGCCGATGACACTGAAGCTTTCTTT. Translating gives CASNRRADDTEAFF.

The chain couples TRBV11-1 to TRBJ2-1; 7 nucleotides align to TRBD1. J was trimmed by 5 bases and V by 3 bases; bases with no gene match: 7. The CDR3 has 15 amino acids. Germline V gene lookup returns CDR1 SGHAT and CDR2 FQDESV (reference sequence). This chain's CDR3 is CASSFPRGTDNEQFF. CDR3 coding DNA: TGTGCCAGCAGCTTCCCCCGAGGGACAGACAATGAGCAGTTCTTC.

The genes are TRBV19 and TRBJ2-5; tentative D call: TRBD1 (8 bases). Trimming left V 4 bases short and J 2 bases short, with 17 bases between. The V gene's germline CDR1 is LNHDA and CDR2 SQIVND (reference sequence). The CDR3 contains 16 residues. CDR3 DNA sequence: TGTGCCAGTAGTAGTAACAGGGGGGGAGGACAAGAGACCCAGTACTTC. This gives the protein CASSSNRGGGQETQYF. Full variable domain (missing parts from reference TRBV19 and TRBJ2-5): DGGITQSPKYLFRKEGQNVTLSCEQNLNHDAMYWYRQDPGQGLRLIYYSQIVNDFQKGDIAEGYSVSREKKESFPLTVTSAQKNPTAFYLCASSSNRGGGQETQYFGPGTRLLVL.

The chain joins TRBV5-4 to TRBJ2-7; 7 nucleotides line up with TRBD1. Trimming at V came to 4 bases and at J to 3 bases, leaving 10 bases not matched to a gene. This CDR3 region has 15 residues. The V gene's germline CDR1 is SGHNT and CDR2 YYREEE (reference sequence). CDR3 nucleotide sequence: TGTGCCAGCAGCGGTGACAGGGACCCCGTCTACGAGCAGTACTTC. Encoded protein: CASSGDRDPVYEQYF.

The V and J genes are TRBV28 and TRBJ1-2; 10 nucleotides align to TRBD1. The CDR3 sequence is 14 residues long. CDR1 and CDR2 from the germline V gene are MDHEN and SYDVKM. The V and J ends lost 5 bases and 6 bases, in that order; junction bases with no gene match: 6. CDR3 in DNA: TGTGCCAGCAGTACCCTGGGACAGGGGAATGGCTACACCTTC. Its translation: CASSTLGQGNGYTF.

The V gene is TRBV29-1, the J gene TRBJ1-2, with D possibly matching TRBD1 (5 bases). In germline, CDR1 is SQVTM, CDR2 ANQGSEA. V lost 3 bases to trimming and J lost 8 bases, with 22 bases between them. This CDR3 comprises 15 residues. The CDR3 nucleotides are TGCAGCGTTGAGGGGCCTCTCGGGGGGAGACGCGGCTACACCTTC. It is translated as CSVEGPLGGRRGYTF. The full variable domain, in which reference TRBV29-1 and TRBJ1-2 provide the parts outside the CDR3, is SAVISQKPSRDICQRGTSLTIQCQVDSQVTMMFWYRQQPGQSLTLIATANQGSEATYESGFVIDKFPISRPNLTFSTLTVSNMSPEDSSIYLCSVEGPLGGRRGYTFGSGTRLTVV.

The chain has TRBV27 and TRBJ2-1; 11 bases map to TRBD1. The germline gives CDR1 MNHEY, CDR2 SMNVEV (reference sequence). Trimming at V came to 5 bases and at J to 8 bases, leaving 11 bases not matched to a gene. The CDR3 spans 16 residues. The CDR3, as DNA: TGTGCCAGCAGTCCGGGGGACAGGGGGAGGGGGGATGAGCAGTTCTTC. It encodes CASSPGDRGRGDEQFF.

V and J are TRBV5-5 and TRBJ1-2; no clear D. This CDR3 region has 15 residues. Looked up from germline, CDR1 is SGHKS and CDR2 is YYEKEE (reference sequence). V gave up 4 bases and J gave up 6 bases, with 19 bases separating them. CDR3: CASSLPDSPPDGYTF. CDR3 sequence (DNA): TGTGCCAGCAGCCTCCCGGACTCCCCGCCGGATGGCTACACCTTC.

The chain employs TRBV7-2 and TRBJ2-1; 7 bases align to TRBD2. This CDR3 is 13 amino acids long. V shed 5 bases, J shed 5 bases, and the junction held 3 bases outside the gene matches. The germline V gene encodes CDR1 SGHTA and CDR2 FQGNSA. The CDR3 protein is CASSGGVNNEQFF. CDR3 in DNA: TGTGCCAGCAGCGGGGGGGTCAACAATGAGCAGTTCTTC.

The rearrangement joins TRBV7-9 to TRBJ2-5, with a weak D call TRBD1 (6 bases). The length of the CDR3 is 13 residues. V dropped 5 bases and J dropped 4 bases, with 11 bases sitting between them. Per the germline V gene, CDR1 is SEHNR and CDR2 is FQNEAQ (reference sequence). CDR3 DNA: TGTGCCAGCAGCCAGGGGCAGGGAGAGACCCAGTACTTC. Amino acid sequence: CASSQGQGETQYF.

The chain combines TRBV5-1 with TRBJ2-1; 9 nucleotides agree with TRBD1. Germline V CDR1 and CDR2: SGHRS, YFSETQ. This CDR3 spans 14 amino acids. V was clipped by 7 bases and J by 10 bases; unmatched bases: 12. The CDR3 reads CASEPGQGRVEQFF. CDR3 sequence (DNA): TGCGCCAGCGAACCGGGACAGGGTCGTGTCGAGCAGTTCTTC.

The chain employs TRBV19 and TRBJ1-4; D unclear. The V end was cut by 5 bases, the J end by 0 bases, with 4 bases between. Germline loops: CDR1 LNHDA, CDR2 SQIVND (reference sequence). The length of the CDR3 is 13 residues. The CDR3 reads CASSPATNEKLFF. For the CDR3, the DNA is TGTGCCAGTAGTCCTGCAACTAATGAAAAACTGTTTTTT.